Listed below are T cell receptor beta chains from one sample, sequenced in a study of blood T cell repertoires in COVID-19. TCRdb's copy holds only in-frame clones and misses some; the assay was immunoSEQ multiplex PCR. The table shows over 150,000 clones, with 70% to 90% occurring only once. Input material: peripheral blood. The receptors come from a woman between 55 and 75 years old with COVID-19, enrolled during active disease. CDR3s include the opening cysteine and the closing phenylalanine or tryptophan. D genes are given only for firm matches. The size field is filled for only some rows; it gives once, few, many or a size class.

J	V	size	D	CDR3	DNA
TRBJ2-1	TRBV14	NA	TRBD1	CASSHRDRSYNEQFF	TGTGCCAGCAGCCACCGGGACAGATCCTACAATGAGCAGTTCTTC
TRBJ1-4	TRBV6-5	NA	NA	CASSYFGGEKLFF	TGTGCCAGCAGTTACTTCGGAGGGGAGAAACTGTTTTTT
TRBJ1-1	TRBV6-5	NA	NA	CASSTRAGSTEAFF	TGTGCCAGCAGTACCAGGGCGGGGTCCACTGAAGCTTTCTTT
TRBJ1-2	TRBV4-1	NA	TRBD1	CASSQDRGFAYGYTF	TGCGCCAGCAGCCAGGACAGGGGTTTCGCATATGGCTACACCTTC
TRBJ2-7	TRBV24-1	NA	TRBD1	CATSDAHNNRGPYEQYF	TGTGCCACCAGTGATGCCCACAATAACAGGGGCCCCTACGAGCAGTACTTC
TRBJ2-2	TRBV3-1/TRBV3-2	NA	NA	CASSQDRGAGELFF	TGTGCCAGCAGCCAAGATCGCGGGGCCGGGGAGCTGTTTTTT
TRBJ2-5	TRBV19	NA	TRBD2	CASSTPGLPKETQYF	TGTGCCAGTAGTACCCCGGGACTACCTAAAGAGACCCAGTACTTC
TRBJ1-3	TRBV9	NA	NA	CASSVGGMFGNTIYF	TGTGCCAGCAGCGTCGGCGGAATGTTCGGAAACACCATATATTTT
TRBJ2-3	TRBV7-3	once	TRBD2	CASSHGTSPQYF	TGTGCCAGCAGCCACGGGACTAGTCCCCAGTATTTT
TRBJ1-6	TRBV11-2	NA	TRBD1	CASSLDRVTLHF	TGTGCCAGCAGCCTTGACAGGGTAACCCTCCACTTT
TRBJ1-1	TRBV6-5	NA	TRBD1	CASIPRDRADTEAFF	TGTGCCAGCATCCCTCGGGACAGGGCCGACACTGAAGCTTTCTTT
TRBJ1-1	TRBV18	NA	TRBD1	CASSPDRVYGTEAFF	TGTGCCAGCTCACCTGACAGGGTTTACGGCACTGAAGCTTTCTTT
TRBJ2-1	TRBV19	once	TRBD2	CASSPTVPSGIYNEQFF	TGTGCCAGTAGTCCTACAGTCCCTAGCGGGATTTACAATGAGCAGTTCTTC
TRBJ1-5	TRBV7-9	NA	TRBD1	CASSLAGGVGNQPQHF	TGTGCCAGCAGCTTAGCAGGGGGCGTTGGCAATCAGCCCCAGCATTTT
TRBJ2-7	TRBV6-6	NA	NA	CASTPGGSRSYEQYF	TGTGCCAGCACCCCCGGAGGATCTCGCTCCTACGAGCAGTACTTC
TRBJ2-5	TRBV6-2/TRBV6-3	few	TRBD2	CASSSQSGGAEETQYF	TGTGCCAGCAGTTCCCAAAGCGGGGGGGCCGAAGAGACCCAGTACTTC
TRBJ1-6	TRBV7-8	many	TRBD1	CASSFPRDIEGGLNSPLHF	TGTGCCAGCAGCTTTCCCCGGGACATCGAAGGGGGCCTTAATTCACCCCTCCACTTT
TRBJ1-3	TRBV11-3	once	NA	CASSLDPPGIAGNTIYF	TGTGCCAGCAGCTTAGATCCCCCAGGGATTGCTGGAAACACCATATATTTT
TRBJ2-2	TRBV27	NA	TRBD1	CASFSPGTGDTGELFF	TGTGCCAGCTTTTCTCCCGGGACAGGGGACACCGGGGAGCTGTTTTTT
TRBJ2-7	TRBV5-4	NA	TRBD2	CASSPGTSGRVQYF	TGTGCCAGCAGCCCCGGGACTAGCGGGAGAGTGCAGTACTTC
TRBJ1-4	TRBV28	NA	NA	CASRQTNEKLFF	TGTGCCAGCAGACAAACTAATGAAAAACTGTTTTTT
TRBJ2-1	TRBV18	NA	TRBD1	CASSPPGQGGPYNEQFF	TGTGCCAGCTCACCACCGGGACAGGGAGGACCCTACAATGAGCAGTTCTTC
TRBJ1-1	TRBV3-1/TRBV3-2	NA	NA	CASSQGVGRTEAFF	TGTGCCAGCAGCCAAGGGGTAGGGAGAACTGAAGCTTTCTTT
TRBJ2-1	TRBV15	NA	NA	CATSRDRGGGEQFF	TGTGCCACCAGCAGAGATCGAGGGGGTGGTGAGCAGTTCTTC
TRBJ1-1	TRBV20-1	NA	TRBD1	CSASVRGRNTEAFF	TGCAGTGCTAGTGTAAGGGGGCGGAACACTGAAGCTTTCTTT
TRBJ2-4	TRBV3-1/TRBV3-2	NA	NA	CASSQDSAAGLNIQYF	TGTGCCAGCAGCCAAGATTCTGCAGCGGGCTTAAACATTCAGTACTTC
TRBJ2-3	TRBV5-6	NA	TRBD1	CASSSLAGGRSTDTQYF	TGTGCCAGCAGCTCTTTAGCAGGGGGACGTAGCACAGATACGCAGTATTTT
TRBJ1-5	TRBV2	NA	TRBD1	CASSTGQGNQPQHF	TGTGCCAGCAGTACGGGACAGGGCAATCAGCCCCAGCATTTT
TRBJ1-5	TRBV12-3/TRBV12-4	NA	NA	CASNEQPQHF	TGTGCCAGCAATGAGCAGCCCCAGCATTTT
TRBJ1-5	TRBV7-2	NA	NA	CASSLAGASYLQPQHF	TGTGCCAGCAGCTTAGCGGGGGCCTCCTACCTACAGCCCCAGCATTTT
TRBJ1-5	TRBV5-1	NA	TRBD1	CASSAQGAGQPQHF	TGCGCCAGCAGCGCCCAGGGGGCGGGTCAGCCCCAGCATTTT
TRBJ2-5	TRBV11-2	NA	TRBD1	CASSLGQLETQYF	TGTGCCAGCAGCTTGGGACAGCTCGAGACCCAGTACTTC
TRBJ1-3	TRBV18	NA	NA	CASSPTRDNSGNTIYF	TGTGCCAGCTCACCCACTCGGGACAACTCTGGAAACACCATATATTTT
TRBJ2-7	TRBV6-2/TRBV6-3	once	TRBD2	CASSYGLAGSYEQYF	TGTGCCAGCAGTTACGGGCTAGCGGGGTCCTACGAGCAGTACTTC
TRBJ2-2	TRBV11-2	NA	NA	CASSLVRNTGELFF	TGTGCCAGCAGCTTAGTGCGGAACACCGGGGAGCTGTTTTTT
TRBJ2-5	TRBV19	NA	TRBD2	CASSNPFAGGQETQYF	TGTGCCAGTAGTAATCCCTTTGCGGGGGGGCAAGAGACCCAGTACTTC
TRBJ1-1	TRBV5-1	NA	NA	CASTKAGSMNTEAFF	TGCGCCAGCACCAAGGCGGGTTCGATGAACACTGAAGCTTTCTTT
TRBJ2-7	TRBV5-1	NA	NA	CASSFGRAGTASYEQYF	TGCGCCAGCAGCTTCGGGCGGGCCGGGACTGCCTCCTACGAGCAGTACTTC
TRBJ1-1	TRBV10-3	NA	NA	CAISESTGVRLGYTEAFF	TGTGCCATCAGTGAGTCGACAGGAGTAAGGCTTGGTTACACTGAAGCTTTCTTT
TRBJ2-5	TRBV9	few	NA	CASSVDRGRAGETQYF	TGTGCCAGCAGCGTAGACAGGGGGAGGGCTGGGGAGACCCAGTACTTC
TRBJ1-5	TRBV3-1/TRBV3-2	NA	TRBD1	CASSQGQGARPQHF	TGTGCCAGCAGCCAAGGGCAGGGGGCTCGGCCCCAGCATTTT